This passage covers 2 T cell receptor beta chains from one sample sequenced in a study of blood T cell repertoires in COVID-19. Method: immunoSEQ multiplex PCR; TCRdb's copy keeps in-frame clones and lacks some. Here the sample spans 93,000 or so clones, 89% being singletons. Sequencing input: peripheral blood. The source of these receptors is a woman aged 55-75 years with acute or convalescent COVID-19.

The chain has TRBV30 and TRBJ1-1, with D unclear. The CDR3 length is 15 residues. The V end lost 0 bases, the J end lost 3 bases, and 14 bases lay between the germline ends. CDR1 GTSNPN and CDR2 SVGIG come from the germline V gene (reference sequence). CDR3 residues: CAWSVRPGEDTEAFF. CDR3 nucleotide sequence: TGTGCCTGGAGTGTAAGGCCCGGGGAGGACACTGAAGCTTTCTTT. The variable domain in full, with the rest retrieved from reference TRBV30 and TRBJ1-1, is SQTIHQWPATLVQPVGSPLSLECTVEGTSNPNLYWYRQAAGRGLQLLFYSVGIGQISSEVPQNLSASRPQDRQFILSSKKLLLSDSGFYLCAWSVRPGEDTEAFFGQGTRLTVV.

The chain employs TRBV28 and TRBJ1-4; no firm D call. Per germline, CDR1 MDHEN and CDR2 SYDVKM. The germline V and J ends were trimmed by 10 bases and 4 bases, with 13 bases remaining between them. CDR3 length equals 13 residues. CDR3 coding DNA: TGTGCCACTGCGGGATCCATTAATGAAAAACTGTTTTTT. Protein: CATAGSINEKLFF.